Each of the 8 T cell receptor beta chains below was sequenced from the same sample in a study of T cells in Graves' hyperthyroidism and ophthalmopathy. Template material for amplifying TCR beta CDR3 regions consisted of RNA transcripts. Carried out on the TCR CDR3, a first-round RT-PCR used the HTBI primer set. MiXCR, run by TCRdb on the multiplex PCR reads, gives a single entry per CDR3 protein. The data contain over 150,000 distinct CDR3 sequences, 17% of them singletons. Sequences were obtained from blood. The origin of the receptors is a woman between 45 and 60 years old with Graves' hyperthyroidism.

This clonotype was counted at least ten times. V and J are TRBV11-2 and TRBJ2-1, with 10 bases lining up with TRBD2. The V and J ends lost 0 bases and 4 bases, in that order; junction bases with no gene match: 15. This CDR3 comprises 20 residues. Germline CDR1 SGHAT, CDR2 FQNNGV. The CDR3 DNA follows: TGTGCCAGCAGCTTAGAGGGACGGAGCCTCACTAGCGGGACGTACAATGAGCAGTTCTTC. Encoded protein: CASSLEGRSLTSGTYNEQFF.

This clonotype was seen repeatedly, ten times or more. V is TRBV3-1 and J is TRBJ2-3, with D uncertain. Germline CDR1 reads LGHDT; CDR2 reads YNNKEL (reference sequence). CDR3 size: 14 residues. V lost 3 bases and J 7 bases, leaving 14 bases between the germline ends. Here the CDR3 reads CASSHKRVGHTQYF. CDR3 bases: TGTGCCAGCAGCCACAAACGGGTAGGGCATACGCAGTATTTT.

The chain has TRBV27 and TRBJ1-2; 7 nucleotides match TRBD1. CDR1 and CDR2 from the germline V gene are MNHEY and SMNVEV (reference sequence). V trimming: 5 bases; J trimming: 8 bases; junction bases outside the gene matches: 8. The CDR3 covers 13 residues. In DNA form, the CDR3 reads TGTGCCAGCAGTCGACAGGGCGGTCAAGGCTACACCTTC. This encodes CASSRQGGQGYTF.

In its sample, this clonotype was seen many times. The chain has TRBV5-5 and TRBJ1-1, with 7 bases aligning to TRBD1. The germline CDR1 and CDR2 sequences are SGHKS and YYEKEE (reference sequence). The CDR3 runs 15 residues. V lost 4 bases, J lost 1 base, and 7 bases stayed unmatched. DNA of the CDR3: TGTGCCAGCAGCCTAAACAGGGGTACGAACACTGAAGCTTTCTTT. Protein: CASSLNRGTNTEAFF.

This clonotype came up a few times. The chain is built from TRBV7-2 and TRBJ1-1, with 11 bases identical to TRBD1. Germline loops: CDR1 SGHTA, CDR2 FQGNSA. CDR3 size: 15 residues. V trimming: 1 base; J trimming: 6 bases; junction bases outside the gene matches: 4. The CDR3 DNA reads as TGTGCCAGCAGCTTAGGCGGGACAGGGGGTGCTGAAGCTTTCTTT. Translation gives CASSLGGTGGAEAFF.

This clonotype came up many times. CDR3 in DNA: TGTGCCAGCAGTGAAGTCGGGGGGCGCGTCTACAATGAGCAGTTCTTC. Translation gives CASSEVGGRVYNEQFF. This chain uses TRBV28 with TRBJ2-1; maybe TRBD2 (7 bases). CDR1 is MDHEN and CDR2 is SYDVKM in the germline V gene. The CDR3 loop spans 16 amino acids. V lost 5 bases and J lost 3, with 17 bases in between.

At least ten counts were recorded for this clonotype. The chain couples TRBV5-6 to TRBJ1-2, with D uncertain. This CDR3 has 12 amino acids. The germline CDR1 and CDR2 sequences are SGHDT and YYEEEE. V lost 7 bases and J lost 1, with 8 bases in between. The CDR3 sequence is CASVGRNYGYTF. CDR3 DNA sequence: TGTGCCAGCGTCGGGCGTAACTATGGCTACACCTTC.

This clonotype has a count of ten or more. This chain uses TRBV2 with TRBJ2-1; TRBD2 matches at 11 bases. The CDR3 extends over 18 amino acids. V shed 4 bases and J 9 bases; nucleotides not matched to a gene: 17. CDR1 is SNHLY, CDR2 FYNNEI, per germline. The DNA of the CDR3 is TGTGCCAGCAGTGCGAGTAGCGGGAGGGTAAGCAAAAGAAGTGAGCAGTTCTTC. Translation: CASSASSGRVSKRSEQFF.